This TCR beta chain was identified in a study of cytomegalovirus exposure and HLA in healthy donors. Study-wide background: Out of about 180 million T cells, an earlier analysis found over 100 million unique TCR beta sequences in total.

PCR amplification relied on 60 Vbeta primers (plus 13 Jbeta primers). Some clones are missing from TCRdb's copy, which holds only in-frame ones; the method was immunoSEQ multiplex PCR. The sample includes about 200,000 clones. General study findings and limits: According to reports, the classifier identified cytomegalovirus status with high specificity and sensitivity. The number of N-insertions in an Asian-associated ancestry cluster was reportedly below the roughly 670-donor mean in a later analysis.

Points on this clone: Antigen specificity is unknown.

The V gene lost 4 bases and the J gene lost 3 bases, with 16 bases spanning the gap. Germline V gene lookup returns CDR1 SGHRS and CDR2 YFSETQ. The CDR3 sequence is 15 residues long. This chain connects TRBV5-1 to TRBJ1-1; no clear D. This clonotype originated in a man aged 25 to 40 in good health and CMV-seronegative. Sequencing was performed on PBMCs. CDR3 DNA sequence: TGCGCCAGCAGCCCCCTTGGGCTGTGGTACACTGAAGCTTTCTTT. Protein: CASSPLGLWYTEAFF.